These 6 T cell receptor beta chains share one sample of origin, sequenced in a study of cytomegalovirus exposure and HLA in healthy donors. Profiling relied on immunoSEQ multiplex PCR, and the TCRdb table lists in-frame clones only, not all of them. Here the sample spans around 400,000 clones, 86% being singletons. The specimen was PBMCs. These receptors came from a woman aged 18-30 years in good health and CMV-seronegative.

This rearrangement joins TRBV5-4 to TRBJ1-2, with D perhaps matching TRBD1 (6 bases). Germline V gives CDR1 SGHNT, CDR2 YYREEE (reference sequence). Trimming took off 4 bases at V and 8 bases at J, with 21 bases between the two ends. This CDR3 has 15 amino acids. Here the CDR3 DNA reads TGTGCCAGCAGCCTTACAGGGTTGCAACCCCCAGGCTACACCTTC. It is translated as CASSLTGLQPPGYTF.

The rearrangement joins TRBV4-1 to TRBJ2-7, with TRBD1 matching over 9 bases. CDR1 and CDR2 from the germline V gene are MGHRA and YSYEKL. The CDR3 is made up of 15 amino acids. The trim removed 1 base at V and 2 bases at J, leaving 3 bases unmatched. The CDR3 sequence: CASSQGQGVTYEQYF. The CDR3 DNA is TGCGCCAGCAGCCAAGGACAGGGGGTGACCTACGAGCAGTACTTC.

The rearrangement links TRBV11-2 to TRBJ2-3, with 12 bases identical to TRBD2. This CDR3 is built from 18 residues. Per the germline V gene, CDR1 is SGHAT and CDR2 is FQNNGV. V was pared by 0 bases and J by 2 bases, with 6 bases of the junction left unmatched. The CDR3, as DNA: TGTGCCAGCAGCTTAGATCACGGACTAGCGGGACCCACAGATACGCAGTATTTT. As protein: CASSLDHGLAGPTDTQYF.

This clone occurred once. The gene calls are TRBV2 and TRBJ2-1; D remains unclear. Germline CDR1 is SNHLY and CDR2 is FYNNEI. The V gene lost 1 base and the J gene lost 0 bases, with 16 bases spanning the gap. This CDR3 spans 18 amino acids. The CDR3: CASSEGPILFSSYNEQFF. CDR3 bases: TGTGCCAGCAGTGAAGGGCCAATTCTCTTCAGCTCCTACAATGAGCAGTTCTTC.

V is TRBV2 and J is TRBJ2-2, with D possibly being TRBD1 (5 bases). Germline CDR1 is SNHLY and CDR2 is FYNNEI. V was pared by 6 bases and J by 4 bases, with 12 bases between. The CDR3 is 14 residues long. CDR3 region: CASRVTDFTGELFF. The CDR3 nucleotides read TGTGCCAGCAGGGTGACAGATTTCACCGGGGAGCTGTTTTTT. Drawing the rest from reference TRBV2 and TRBJ2-2, the complete variable domain is EPEVTQTPSHQVTQMGQEVILRCVPISNHLYFYWYRQILGQKVEFLVSFYNNEISEKSEIFDDQFSVERPDGSNFTLKIRSTKLEDSAMYFCASRVTDFTGELFFGEGSRLTVL.

The rearrangement links TRBV28 to TRBJ1-5; 9 nucleotides match TRBD1. V lost 5 bases and J lost 3; bases outside the gene matches: 11. Germline loops: CDR1 MDHEN, CDR2 SYDVKM. The CDR3 sequence is 17 residues long. The CDR3 DNA reads as TGTGCCAGCAGTAGCACCGGGACAGGGCTTTCCAATCAGCCCCAGCATTTT. It yields the protein CASSSTGTGLSNQPQHF.